The next 18 T cell receptor beta chains were all read from a single sample in a study of a mutant IDH1 vaccine in newly diagnosed glioma. Profiled with immunoSEQ multiplex PCR; TCRdb holds only in-frame clones, not every one. Of about 39,000 clones listed, under 90% are singletons. Their antigens remain unidentified. Time point reported: week 11, during vaccination. A single vaccine dose contained 300 ug of mutant IDH1 20-mer peptide, and topical imiquimod was used with it. The sample was peripheral blood mononuclear cells (PBMCs), taken from a glioma patient whose treatment included an IDH1 peptide vaccine. The source is a woman between 25 and 40 years old with glioma. Some clones in this sample may be carry-over from other donors' samples.

The chain links TRBV5-1 to TRBJ2-7, with TRBD1 matching over 8 bases. This CDR3 contains 15 residues. The V segment lost 0 bases and the J segment 2 bases; nucleotides outside the gene matches: 4. The V gene's germline CDR1 is SGHRS and CDR2 YFSETQ. The CDR3: CASSLAGTGAYEQYF. The CDR3 nucleotides are TGCGCCAGCAGCTTGGCCGGGACAGGAGCCTACGAGCAGTACTTC. Full variable domain (outside the CDR3, taken from reference TRBV5-1 and TRBJ2-7): KAGVTQTPRYLIKTRGQQVTLSCSPISGHRSVSWYQQTPGQGLQFLFEYFSETQRNKGNFPGRFSGRQFSNSRSEMNVSTLELGDSALYLCASSLAGTGAYEQYFGPGTRLTVT.

V is TRBV29-1 and J is TRBJ1-2; TRBD1 agrees at 7 bases. CDR1 SQVTM and CDR2 ANQGSEA come from the germline V gene. The CDR3 runs to 15 residues. CDR3: CITPAGTVINYGYTF. CDR3 in DNA: TGCATCACACCGGCCGGGACAGTGATCAACTATGGCTACACCTTC.

This sequence joins TRBV6-5 and TRBJ1-1; 8 nucleotides align to TRBD1. This CDR3 has 13 residues. V lost 6 bases and J lost 8; bases outside the gene matches: 8. The V gene's germline CDR1 is MNHEY and CDR2 SVGAGI. CDR3 amino acids: CASRLQGDLEAFF. The CDR3 DNA is TGTGCCAGCAGATTACAGGGGGACCTCGAAGCTTTCTTT.

V and J are TRBV4-1 and TRBJ2-5, with D perhaps matching TRBD1 (6 bases). The germline gives CDR1 MGHRA, CDR2 YSYEKL. V was cut by 0 bases and J by 4 bases, with 15 bases left in between. The CDR3 sequence is 16 residues long. CDR3: CASSQDPQGNAETQYF. For the CDR3, the DNA is TGCGCCAGCAGCCAAGATCCGCAGGGGAATGCAGAGACCCAGTACTTC.

This chain joins TRBV9 and TRBJ2-3; D is ambiguous. The CDR3 covers 11 residues. The V and J ends lost 3 bases and 2 bases respectively, with 1 base between them. Germline CDR1 SGDLS, CDR2 YYNGEE. CDR3 bases: TGTGCCAGCAGCGACACAGATACGCAGTATTTT. The encoded protein is CASSDTDTQYF.

The rearrangement joins TRBV6-5 to TRBJ1-5, with D possibly TRBD1 on 6 matching bases. V was cut by 6 bases and J by 6 bases, with 18 bases left in between. The CDR3 runs to 15 residues. CDR1 and CDR2 (germline): MNHEY, SVGAGI. The CDR3 DNA follows: TGTGCCAGCAGCCCGGTGGGGGCTAAGGCTCAGCCCCAGCATTTT. Its translation: CASSPVGAKAQPQHF.

This sequence joins TRBV6-1 and TRBJ2-3, with 11 bases identical to TRBD2. The CDR3 runs 18 residues. Trimming cost V 2 bases and J 5 bases; bases outside gene matches: 12. CDR1 and CDR2 (germline): MNHNS, SASEGT. The CDR3 sequence is CASSERGGSSGRLDTQYF. The CDR3 coding sequence is TGTGCCAGCAGTGAAAGGGGGGGGTCTAGCGGGAGGTTAGATACGCAGTATTTT.

The count of this clone is one. The rearrangement uses TRBV6-5 and TRBJ1-1; D ambiguous. Trimming left V 2 bases short and J 3 bases short, with 7 bases between. The CDR3 spans 13 residues. The V gene's germline CDR1 is MNHEY and CDR2 SVGAGI. CDR3 in DNA: TGTGCCAGCAGTTACGCATTACACACTGAAGCTTTCTTT. Its translation: CASSYALHTEAFF.

This clone has only a few counts. This rearrangement joins TRBV27 to TRBJ2-7; TRBD2 agrees at 8 bases. CDR1 and CDR2 (germline): MNHEY, SMNVEV (reference sequence). The CDR3 extends over 15 amino acids. After removal of 2 bases from V and 5 bases from J, the junction contained 8 bases not matched to a gene. This CDR3 reads CASSLAGLVHHEQYF. The CDR3 region has the DNA TGTGCCAGCAGTTTAGCGGGACTAGTCCATCACGAGCAGTACTTC.

V and J are TRBV29-1 and TRBJ2-3; 7 bases match TRBD2. Per germline, CDR1 SQVTM and CDR2 ANQGSEA. The CDR3 has 13 amino acids. J was trimmed by 2 bases and V by 2 bases; bases with no gene match: 1. The CDR3: CSVELAATDTQYF. As DNA, the CDR3 is TGCAGCGTTGAACTAGCGGCCACAGATACGCAGTATTTT.

This clone appeared once. The gene calls are TRBV21-1 and TRBJ2-7; the tabulated D call, TRBD1, remains unverified against the DNA. TRBV21-1 is assigned pseudogene status. The CDR3 consists of 16 residues. The chain's CDR3 is CASSGDRGLVRYEQYF. CDR3 in DNA: TGTGCCAGCAGCGGGGACAGGGGACTCGTGAGGTACGAGCAGTACTTC.

There are a few counts of this clone. For the CDR3, the DNA is TGTGCCACCAGCAGAGACGGGACCACTTCTCGGGAAGCTTTCTTT. This sequence encodes CATSRDGTTSREAFF. The rearrangement joins TRBV15 to TRBJ1-1; the D gene is possibly TRBD1 (5 bases). Germline values: CDR1 LNHNV, CDR2 YYDKDF (reference sequence). The ends were cut back, 0 bases at V and 8 bases at J, with 16 bases in the middle. The CDR3 runs to 15 residues.

The CDR3 loop reads CALDGGRNQPQHF. In DNA, the CDR3 is TGTGCCTTGGACGGGGGGCGCAATCAGCCCCAGCATTTT. This chain uses TRBV30 with TRBJ1-5; a weak D match, TRBD1 (6 bases). V was clipped by 7 bases and J by 2 bases, with 12 bases between them. Germline lookup yields CDR1 GTSNPN and CDR2 SVGIG (reference sequence). The CDR3 contains 13 residues.

V is TRBV6-1 and J is TRBJ1-1, with unresolved D. This CDR3 is built from 15 residues. Germline V gene data show CDR1 as MNHNS and CDR2 as SASEGT. V dropped 4 bases and J dropped 0 bases, with 12 bases sitting between them. CDR3 nucleotide sequence: TGTGCCAGCAGTGTCCCAAAAGGAGTGAACACTGAAGCTTTCTTT. It translates to CASSVPKGVNTEAFF.

This clone was observed a handful of times. The chain carries TRBV2 and TRBJ2-3, with 8 bases aligning to TRBD1. Germline values: CDR1 SNHLY, CDR2 FYNNEI. This CDR3 has 11 amino acids. V shed 4 bases, J shed 13 bases, and the junction held 4 bases outside the gene matches. CDR3 region: CASSAETGEYF. The CDR3 region has the DNA TGTGCCAGCAGTGCGGAGACAGGGGAGTATTTT. Drawing the rest from reference TRBV2 and TRBJ2-3, the complete variable domain is EPEVTQTPSHQVTQMGQEVILRCVPISNHLYFYWYRQILGQKVEFLVSFYNNEISEKSEIFDDQFSVERPDGSNFTLKIRSTKLEDSAMYFCASSAETGEYFGPGTRLTVL.

The chain couples TRBV7-9 to TRBJ2-1; unclear D gene. The CDR3 loop spans 17 amino acids. Trimming stripped 1 base from V and 3 bases from J, with 16 bases between. Looked up from germline, CDR1 is SEHNR and CDR2 is FQNEAQ (reference sequence). The CDR3, as DNA: TGTGCCAGCAGCTTAGTAGGGTTAGACCTAAACTACAATGAGCAGTTCTTC. As protein: CASSLVGLDLNYNEQFF.

This clone came up a few times. The V call is TRBV5-1, the J call TRBJ2-1; TRBD2 matches at 13 bases. The CDR3 is 15 amino acids. Germline loops: CDR1 SGHRS, CDR2 YFSETQ. Trimming cost V 4 bases and J 7 bases; bases outside gene matches: 5. The CDR3 DNA reads TGCGCCAGCAGCGGAGGACTAGCGGGAGAGAATGAGCAGTTCTTC. Its protein product is CASSGGLAGENEQFF.

The chain recombines TRBV7-9 with TRBJ1-1; no definite D call. The CDR3 covers 14 residues. Trimming shortened V by 4 bases and J by 3 bases, and 12 bases separated the two germline ends. CDR1 and CDR2 (germline): SEHNR, FQNEAQ (reference sequence). This CDR3 is CASSYSLADTEAFF. CDR3 in DNA: TGTGCCAGCAGCTACAGCTTGGCGGACACTGAAGCTTTCTTT.